The following is a TCR beta chain sequence with its context. Its specificity is not known. Every TCR beta cDNA library bore unique molecular identifiers. Input amounts of roughly 0.85 to 11 million T cells were used. These gave 500,000 or so cDNA molecules, so each molecule approximated one T cell. TCRdb analysed the PCR reads with MiXCR anew, one entry per CDR3 protein. This table holds 700,000 to 900,000 distinct CDR3 sequences, 35% to 55% found once. V was clipped by 3 bases and J by 2 bases; unmatched bases: 3. The CDR3 consists of 15 residues. The germline V gene has CDR1 SGHTA and CDR2 FQGNSA. The entry originates in a study of post-analysis software for immune sequencing data. The wider study: Several disease courses (relapsing-remitting, secondary progressive and progressive-relapsing) of multiple sclerosis were included. Whole-study results and caveats: In patients, TRBV5-6, TRBV5-1 and TRBV20-1 belonged to several TRBV segments found more frequently than in controls. Same-batch samples co-clustered strongly by F measure. Compared against controls, patients with multiple sclerosis displayed significantly lower normalized Chao1 diversity.

The origin of this receptor is a girl aged 10-17 years with multiple sclerosis. The chain is built from TRBV7-2 and TRBJ2-5; 10 bases map to TRBD2. Sequencing input: blood. The CDR3 sequence is CASSLGLAPQETQYF. In nucleotides, the CDR3 is TGTGCCAGCAGCTTGGGACTAGCGCCGCAAGAGACCCAGTACTTC.